This TCR beta chain is from a study of blood T cell repertoires in COVID-19. In the study overall: T cells, B-cell-depleted T cells, or PBMCs provided the cDNA or gDNA that served as material.

Generated by immunoSEQ multiplex PCR, the TCRdb table keeps only in-frame clones and is missing some. The sample has a few hundred thousand clones; 75% to 90% are singletons. Each participant's cohort was designated according to participant-reported clinical history. The germline V gene encodes CDR1 SGHAT and CDR2 FQDESV (reference sequence). Trimming at V came to 5 bases and at J to 3 bases, leaving 7 bases not matched to a gene. CDR3 length: 14 amino acids. Sequenced input: PBMCs or T cells enriched from blood (not recorded which). The J gene is TRBJ2-7, the V gene TRBV11-1; 7 nucleotides agree with TRBD1. The receptor was isolated from a young woman who had recovered from COVID-19. DNA for the CDR3: TGTGCCAGCAGCCTAGAGGACAGGCTCTACGAGCAGTACTTC. This translates into CASSLEDRLYEQYF.